This T cell receptor (beta chain) was obtained from a study of blood T cell repertoires in COVID-19. The CDR3 loop spans 15 amino acids. Germline V CDR1 and CDR2: SGHRS, YFSETQ. The trim removed 4 bases at V and 8 bases at J, leaving 11 bases unmatched. The assay was immunoSEQ multiplex PCR, and TCRdb's table has in-frame clones only and misses some. The sample records 70,000 to 75,000 clones, about 84% being singletons. This clone was observed a few times. The sequence came from a woman aged 55-75 years with acute or convalescent COVID-19. The sequenced sample was peripheral blood. The J gene is TRBJ1-2, the V gene TRBV5-1; 10 nucleotides align to TRBD1. The CDR3 is CASSPGQGPPRGYTF. Here the CDR3 DNA reads TGCGCCAGCAGCCCGGGACAGGGGCCCCCTCGCGGCTACACCTTC.